This TCR beta chain was observed in a study of human CD4 T cells and Enterobacteriaceae. Ex vivo total memory CD4+ samples were deeply sequenced, detecting one cell in 200,000. Method: immunoSEQ multiplex PCR; TCRdb's copy keeps in-frame clones and lacks some. The sample carries 25,000 to 30,000 clones, 80% to 90% recorded once. All CD4+ cells other than CD45RA+CCR7+CD95- naive cells were sorted as memory, over 98% pure. Sorting first excluded CD8+, CD14+, CD16+, CD56+, CD19+ and CD25-bright cells. J lost 6 bases, V lost 2 bases, and 8 bases had no gene match. The germline V gene encodes CDR1 SNHLY and CDR2 FYNNEI. The CDR3 is 15 amino acids.

The material sequenced was memory CD4+ T cells from blood. The chain joins TRBV2 to TRBJ2-3, with TRBD1 matching over 7 bases. The TCR sequence derives from a human donor in good health. CDR3 nucleotides: TGTGCCAGCAGTGAAATAGGGGGCAGATCGGATACGCAGTATTTT. Translation gives CASSEIGGRSDTQYF. The whole variable domain, filled in from reference TRBV2 and TRBJ2-3, reads EPEVTQTPSHQVTQMGQEVILRCVPISNHLYFYWYRQILGQKVEFLVSFYNNEISEKSEIFDDQFSVERPDGSNFTLKIRSTKLEDSAMYFCASSEIGGRSDTQYFGPGTRLTVL.